The 11 T cell receptor beta chains below come from one sample, sequenced in a study of CD8+CD57+ T cells in acquired aplastic anemia. Previously, flow cytometry had revealed CD8+CD57+ cell expansion in the patients chosen for sequencing. Genomic DNA constituted the template upon which TCR beta VDJ and CDR3 profiling was performed. Via MiXCR, TCRdb re-called the reads, giving one row per CDR3 protein. The table includes fewer than 200,000 distinct CDR3 sequences, about 45% detected once. The sequencing input was sorted CD4+, CD8+, or CD8+CD57+ T cells (not recorded which) from PBMCs. The receptor source for this set is a human donor with aplastic anemia.

This clonotype has a handful of counts. The J gene is TRBJ2-3, the V gene TRBV6-2 or TRBV6-3, with D hard to call. This CDR3 region has 13 residues. The V gene's germline CDR1 is MNHEY and CDR2 SVGEGT. Trimming left V 7 bases short and J 4 bases short, with 12 bases between. The CDR3 here is CASTLVVSDTQYF. In DNA, the CDR3 is TGTGCCAGCACGCTAGTCGTCTCAGATACGCAGTATTTT.

This rearrangement joins TRBV25-1 to TRBJ2-7; D gene ambiguous. The ends were cut back, 3 bases at V and 0 bases at J, with 9 bases in the middle. Germline CDR1 is MGHDK and CDR2 is SYGVNS. The CDR3 length is 14 residues. The CDR3 bases are TGTGCCAGCAGTGAGGTCACAGACTCCTACGAGCAGTACTTC. Its protein product is CASSEVTDSYEQYF.

This clonotype was found once. The J gene is TRBJ1-3, the V gene TRBV2, with D maybe TRBD1 (5 bases). The CDR3 covers 16 residues. With 6 bases removed from V and 2 bases from J, the gap between germline ends came to 17 bases. Germline CDR1 and CDR2: SNHLY and FYNNEI. Here the CDR3 DNA reads TGTGCCAGCAGAGGTCCATCGGGACTGACTGGAAACACCATATATTTT. Its protein is CASRGPSGLTGNTIYF.

The J gene is TRBJ2-2, the V gene TRBV11-2; D could derive from TRBD1 or TRBD2 (5 bases each). V gave up 5 bases and J gave up 7 bases, with 20 bases separating them. The germline V gene encodes CDR1 SGHAT and CDR2 FQNNGV. The CDR3 runs to 16 residues. CDR3 in DNA: TGTGCCAGCAGCCCCGTTCGGGGCGTCCGGGGCGGGGAGCTGTTTTTT. This translates into CASSPVRGVRGGELFF.

This clonotype was observed at least ten times. The chain links TRBV5-1 to TRBJ1-1; the match to TRBD1 covers 9 bases. CDR3 length: 16 amino acids. Germline V gene lookup returns CDR1 SGHRS and CDR2 YFSETQ. Unmatched junction bases numbered 10, after V lost 4 bases and J lost 3 bases. The CDR3 nucleotides are TGCGCCAGCAGCCCGGAGGGACAGGGCGGCGACACTGAAGCTTTCTTT. It specifies CASSPEGQGGDTEAFF.

This chain joins TRBV9 and TRBJ2-3, with 14 bases that match TRBD2. This CDR3 has 18 amino acids. Per the germline V gene, CDR1 is SGDLS and CDR2 is YYNGEE. Trimming removed 3 bases from V and 2 bases from J; junction bases left unmatched: 8. The CDR3 DNA is TGTGCCAGCAGCGCGCGACTAGCGGGGGGGCCGGACACAGATACGCAGTATTTT. Residues: CASSARLAGGPDTDTQYF.

V is TRBV20-1 and J is TRBJ2-3, with D possibly matching TRBD1 (6 bases). V dropped 7 bases and J dropped 4 bases, with 15 bases sitting between them. CDR1 and CDR2 (germline): DFQATT, SNEGSKA (reference sequence). The CDR3 is made up of 13 amino acids. The CDR3 bases are TGCAGTGTAAGGTCACAGGGACCAGATACGCAGTATTTT. Translation gives CSVRSQGPDTQYF.

This clonotype has ten or more counts. The chain is built from TRBV6-2 or TRBV6-3 and TRBJ2-3; TRBD2 matches 7 bases. The germline gives CDR1 MNHEY, CDR2 SVGEGT. The J segment lost 1 base and the V segment lost 0 bases, leaving 4 bases of the junction unmatched. The CDR3 extends over 16 amino acids. The DNA for the CDR3 is TGTGCCAGCAGTTACTCGCGTCGGGGGGGCACAGATACGCAGTATTTT. Protein sequence: CASSYSRRGGTDTQYF.

In its sample, this clonotype was seen many times. The CDR3 coding sequence is TGTGCCAGCAGCTCTCCGGGGGGGGAGCTGTTTTTT. The encoded protein is CASSSPGGELFF. The chain combines TRBV12-3 or TRBV12-4 with TRBJ2-2, with D maybe TRBD2 (5 bases). This CDR3 has 12 amino acids. V was cut by 6 bases and J by 8 bases, with 10 bases left in between.

Regarding this clonotype: Here the CDR3 omits its conserved ending phenylalanine or tryptophan, so a read error is the likely source. This sequence joins TRBV20-1 and TRBJ1-1; a weak D match, TRBD1 (6 bases). V lost 5 bases and J 7 bases, leaving 17 bases between the germline ends. Germline assignment: CDR1 DFQATT and CDR2 SNEGSKA (reference sequence). There are 13 residues in the CDR3. For the CDR3, the DNA is TGCAGTGCTTGGGACAAGGCTTGGGGTGAAGCTTTCCTT. Its protein product is CSAWDKAWGEAFL.

As concerns this clonotype: A read error may produce the germline difference seen at one junction end. The chain employs TRBV12-3 or TRBV12-4 and TRBJ2-1, with 9 positions matching TRBD2. The CDR3 loop spans 18 amino acids. The CDR3 here is CAGSFLAGGGGAYNEQFF. The CDR3, as DNA: TGTGCCGGCAGTTTCTTAGCCGGGGGCGGGGGGGCCTACAATGAGCAGTTCTTC.